This T cell receptor (beta chain) was retrieved from a study of blood T cell repertoires in COVID-19. This clone was found once. Data came from immunoSEQ multiplex PCR; TCRdb stores just in-frame clones and leaves some out. This sample has about 130,000 clones; around 89% occur once, and the top ten carry roughly 4%. The CDR3 is made up of 17 amino acids. V was clipped by 0 bases and J by 0 bases, with 13 bases between them. Germline loops: CDR1 SGHRS, CDR2 YFSETQ. The clonotype was recovered from a man aged 55 to 70 with COVID-19, enrolled during active disease. The sequencing input was peripheral blood. This chain uses TRBV5-1 with TRBJ2-4; D is perhaps TRBD1 (5 bases). This CDR3 is CASSLEPAGLAKNIQYF. The CDR3 DNA is TGCGCCAGCAGCTTGGAGCCGGCAGGGCTAGCCAAAAACATTCAGTACTTC.